A selection of T cell receptor beta chains follows, all from one sample in a study of shared clonotypes between healthy human individuals. TCRdb keeps only in-frame clones here, not all; method: immunoSEQ multiplex PCR. Of roughly 1,800,000 clones detected, about 95% appear once; the ten largest clones hold around 1.2%. Specimen: naive CD8+ T cells sorted from blood. All receptors derive from a man aged 18 to 35 in good health. CDR3s include the opening cysteine and the closing phenylalanine or tryptophan. Fields, in order: D gene, clone size, V gene, J gene, CDR3 protein, CDR3 DNA. A D gene is named only where the DNA matches it firmly. Clone size is stated in some rows and not others, as once, few, many or a class when expanded.

D: NA; size: NA; V: TRBV9; J: TRBJ2-2; CDR3: CASSVGGGTGELFF; DNA: TGTGCCAGCAGCGTAGGAGGAGGAACCGGGGAGCTGTTTTTT
D: TRBD2; size: NA; V: TRBV27; J: TRBJ2-7; CDR3: CASSLLRVAGDKYEQYF; DNA: TGTGCCAGCAGTTTACTCCGGGTAGCGGGAGACAAATACGAGCAGTACTTC
D: NA; size: NA; V: TRBV9; J: TRBJ1-1; CDR3: CASSPGWGGTEAFF; DNA: TGTGCCAGCAGCCCCGGGTGGGGGGGTACTGAAGCTTTCTTT
D: NA; size: NA; V: TRBV2; J: TRBJ2-5; CDR3: CASNRPNQETQYF; DNA: TGTGCCAGCAATCGTCCAAACCAAGAGACCCAGTACTTC
D: TRBD2; size: NA; V: TRBV5-1; J: TRBJ2-7; CDR3: CASSLGGSIYEQYF; DNA: TGCGCCAGCAGCTTGGGCGGGAGTATCTACGAGCAGTACTTC
D: NA; size: NA; V: TRBV4-3; J: TRBJ2-7; CDR3: CASSQDLVGQEQYF; DNA: TGCGCCAGCAGCCAAGATTTGGTGGGCCAGGAGCAGTACTTC
D: TRBD2; size: NA; V: TRBV27; J: TRBJ2-1; CDR3: CASSLIPGGGEQFF; DNA: TGTGCCAGCAGTTTGATCCCGGGAGGGGGTGAGCAGTTCTTC
D: NA; size: NA; V: TRBV10-3; J: TRBJ1-1; CDR3: CAISDRTLMNTEAFF; DNA: TGTGCCATCAGTGACCGGACCCTTATGAACACTGAAGCTTTCTTT
D: NA; size: NA; V: TRBV5-4; J: TRBJ1-2; CDR3: CASSSRTVGYGYTF; DNA: TGTGCCAGCAGCTCGAGGACAGTGGGCTATGGCTACACCTTC
D: NA; size: NA; V: TRBV13; J: TRBJ2-5; CDR3: CASSPRLGLETQYF; DNA: TGTGCCAGCAGCCCTCGACTGGGGCTAGAGACCCAGTACTTC
D: NA; size: NA; V: TRBV11-2; J: TRBJ1-4; CDR3: CASSLITGGHEKLFF; DNA: TGTGCCAGCAGCTTGATCACGGGGGGCCACGAAAAACTGTTTTTT
D: TRBD2; size: NA; V: TRBV7-9; J: TRBJ2-7; CDR3: CASTETSGDKYEQHF; DNA: TGTGCCAGCACCGAAACTAGCGGGGACAAATACGAGCAGCACTTC
D: TRBD1; size: NA; V: TRBV6-5; J: TRBJ2-7; CDR3: CASSHRDRTYEQYF; DNA: TGTGCCAGCAGTCATCGGGACAGAACCTACGAGCAGTACTTC
D: TRBD1; size: NA; V: TRBV29-1; J: TRBJ2-7; CDR3: CSGRAGTVANEQYF; DNA: TGCAGCGGTCGAGCCGGGACAGTGGCGAACGAGCAGTACTTC
D: NA; size: NA; V: TRBV4-1; J: TRBJ2-7; CDR3: CASSQDPGAYEQYF; DNA: TGCGCCAGCAGCCAAGACCCAGGCGCCTACGAGCAGTACTTC
D: TRBD2; size: NA; V: TRBV4-2; J: TRBJ2-3; CDR3: CASSPGASGGAGTDTQYF; DNA: TGTGCCAGCAGCCCAGGGGCTAGCGGGGGGGCGGGCACAGATACGCAGTATTTT
D: NA; size: NA; V: TRBV30; J: TRBJ1-1; CDR3: CAWSVEVGLNTEAFF; DNA: TGTGCCTGGAGTGTAGAAGTGGGACTGAACACTGAAGCTTTCTTT
D: TRBD1; size: NA; V: TRBV11-2; J: TRBJ2-7; CDR3: CASSLPRVQGAEEQYF; DNA: TGTGCCAGCAGCTTACCCCGGGTACAGGGGGCTGAAGAGCAGTACTTC
D: NA; size: NA; V: TRBV5-1; J: TRBJ2-1; CDR3: CASSLDGGWYNEQFF; DNA: TGCGCCAGCAGCTTGGATGGGGGTTGGTACAATGAGCAGTTCTTC
D: NA; size: NA; V: TRBV6-5; J: TRBJ1-3; CDR3: CASSRDTTSGNTIYF; DNA: TGTGCCAGCAGTCGGGACACGACCTCTGGAAACACCATATATTTT
D: NA; size: NA; V: TRBV28; J: TRBJ2-1; CDR3: CASSFRAGNEQFF; DNA: TGTGCCAGCAGTTTCCGAGCTGGCAATGAGCAGTTCTTC
D: NA; size: once; V: TRBV7-9; J: TRBJ2-5; CDR3: CASSQGLGETQYF; DNA: TGTGCCAGCAGCCAAGGACTGGGGGAGACCCAGTACTTC
D: NA; size: NA; V: TRBV2; J: TRBJ2-3; CDR3: CASMVAKSTDTQYF; DNA: TGTGCCAGCATGGTAGCGAAGAGCACAGATACGCAGTATTTT
D: NA; size: NA; V: TRBV7-2; J: TRBJ2-7; CDR3: CASSLATSYEQYF; DNA: TGTGCCAGCAGCTTAGCGACCTCCTACGAGCAGTACTTC
D: NA; size: NA; V: TRBV28; J: TRBJ2-3; CDR3: CASSLVKAHYTDTQYF; DNA: TGTGCCAGCAGTTTAGTCAAGGCCCATTACACAGATACGCAGTATTTT
D: NA; size: NA; V: TRBV6-6; J: TRBJ2-1; CDR3: CASSLPGVGNEQFF; DNA: TGTGCCAGCAGTTTACCGGGAGTGGGTAATGAGCAGTTCTTC
D: NA; size: NA; V: TRBV4-3; J: TRBJ2-7; CDR3: CASSPSPTATYEQYF; DNA: TGCGCCAGCAGCCCCTCCCCGACCGCAACCTACGAGCAGTACTTC
D: TRBD1; size: NA; V: TRBV19; J: TRBJ2-3; CDR3: CASSPGTDTDTQYF; DNA: TGTGCCAGTAGTCCGGGGACAGACACAGATACGCAGTATTTT
D: NA; size: NA; V: TRBV25-1; J: TRBJ2-5; CDR3: CASSEQEREETQYF; DNA: TGTGCCAGCAGTGAGCAGGAGCGGGAAGAGACCCAGTACTTC
D: NA; size: NA; V: TRBV21-1; J: TRBJ2-7; CDR3: CASSKMARPGTYEQYF; DNA: TGTGCCAGCAGCAAAATGGCCCGGCCAGGAACCTACGAGCAGTACTTC
D: TRBD2; size: NA; V: TRBV4-1; J: TRBJ2-1; CDR3: CASSQVWASGGEQFF; DNA: TGCGCCAGCAGCCAAGTCTGGGCTAGCGGGGGTGAGCAGTTCTTC
D: NA; size: NA; V: TRBV4-1; J: TRBJ1-2; CDR3: CASSQDYVAGANYGYTF; DNA: TGCGCCAGCAGCCAAGATTATGTGGCAGGGGCGAACTATGGCTACACCTTC
D: NA; size: NA; V: TRBV6-5; J: TRBJ2-2; CDR3: CASSYVPFGTGELFF; DNA: TGTGCCAGCAGTTACGTACCGTTCGGCACCGGGGAGCTGTTTTTT
D: NA; size: NA; V: TRBV30; J: TRBJ2-3; CDR3: CACESFRADTQYF; DNA: TGTGCCTGTGAATCCTTCCGGGCAGATACGCAGTATTTT
D: NA; size: NA; V: TRBV4-1; J: TRBJ1-5; CDR3: CASSQDPAGGGQPQHF; DNA: TGCGCCAGCAGCCAAGATCCTGCGGGGGGGGGTCAGCCCCAGCATTTT
D: NA; size: NA; V: TRBV5-6; J: TRBJ1-2; CDR3: CASRQQDTFNYGYTF; DNA: TGTGCCAGCAGGCAGCAGGACACGTTTAACTATGGCTACACCTTC
D: NA; size: NA; V: TRBV28; J: TRBJ2-5; CDR3: CASSPAPRETQYF; DNA: TGTGCCAGCAGCCCGGCGCCCAGGGAGACCCAGTACTTC
D: NA; size: NA; V: TRBV5-6; J: TRBJ2-7; CDR3: CASSRGGSYEQYF; DNA: TGTGCCAGCAGCCGGGGAGGCTCCTACGAGCAGTACTTC
D: NA; size: NA; V: TRBV2; J: TRBJ1-3; CDR3: CASSELGSSGNTIYF; DNA: TGTGCCAGCAGTGAACTCGGAAGCTCTGGAAACACCATATATTTT
D: NA; size: NA; V: TRBV29-1; J: TRBJ2-1; CDR3: CSVLLVDEQFF; DNA: TGCAGCGTCTTACTGGTAGATGAGCAGTTCTTC
D: TRBD1; size: NA; V: TRBV27; J: TRBJ2-2; CDR3: CASTFDRVAGELFF; DNA: TGTGCCAGCACCTTTGACAGGGTGGCCGGGGAGCTGTTTTTT
D: NA; size: NA; V: TRBV28; J: TRBJ1-5; CDR3: CASTPTGLGQPQHF; DNA: TGTGCCAGCACTCCGACAGGACTAGGTCAGCCCCAGCATTTT
D: NA; size: NA; V: TRBV11-2; J: TRBJ2-7; CDR3: CASSFGGGSYEQYF; DNA: TGTGCCAGCAGCTTTGGGGGCGGCTCCTACGAGCAGTACTTC
D: TRBD2; size: NA; V: TRBV27; J: TRBJ2-1; CDR3: CASSLDGGSYNEQFF; DNA: TGTGCCAGCAGTCTGGACGGGGGGTCCTACAATGAGCAGTTCTTC
D: TRBD2; size: NA; V: TRBV4-3; J: TRBJ2-1; CDR3: CASSQVEGLAEVSSYNEQFF; DNA: TGCGCCAGCAGCCAAGTTGAGGGTCTAGCGGAGGTGAGCTCCTACAATGAGCAGTTCTTC
D: NA; size: NA; V: TRBV2; J: TRBJ2-7; CDR3: CASFSTSSYEQYF; DNA: TGTGCCAGCTTCTCGACGAGTTCCTACGAGCAGTACTTC
D: NA; size: NA; V: TRBV29-1; J: TRBJ2-5; CDR3: CSVEGQVENVAQYF; DNA: TGCAGCGTTGAAGGGCAGGTGGAGAATGTTGCCCAGTACTTC
D: NA; size: NA; V: TRBV30; J: TRBJ1-6; CDR3: CAWRTENYNSPLHF; DNA: TGTGCCTGGCGGACAGAAAATTATAATTCACCCCTCCACTTT
D: NA; size: NA; V: TRBV2; J: TRBJ1-2; CDR3: CASSEPGAYGYTF; DNA: TGTGCCAGCAGTGAACCAGGGGCGTATGGCTACACCTTC
D: TRBD1; size: NA; V: TRBV11-2; J: TRBJ2-7; CDR3: CASSHSGTGSYEQYF; DNA: TGTGCCAGCAGTCATTCCGGGACAGGTTCCTACGAGCAGTACTTC
D: NA; size: NA; V: TRBV9; J: TRBJ2-2; CDR3: CASSVAGQLTGELFF; DNA: TGTGCCAGCAGCGTAGCTGGCCAGCTCACCGGGGAGCTGTTTTTT
D: TRBD2; size: NA; V: TRBV6-5; J: TRBJ2-3; CDR3: CASSSTSGGTDTQYF; DNA: TGTGCCAGCAGTTCAACTAGCGGGGGGACAGATACGCAGTATTTT
D: TRBD1; size: NA; V: TRBV27; J: TRBJ2-7; CDR3: CASSSGTGTGEQYF; DNA: TGTGCCAGCAGTTCGGGGACAGGGACGGGCGAGCAGTACTTC
D: NA; size: NA; V: TRBV4-3; J: TRBJ2-3; CDR3: CASSQLWDQPGTQYF; DNA: TGCGCCAGCAGCCAACTGTGGGACCAGCCAGGCACGCAGTATTTT
D: NA; size: NA; V: TRBV19; J: TRBJ1-1; CDR3: CASSIVGGNVEAFF; DNA: TGTGCCAGTAGTATAGTAGGAGGGAATGTTGAAGCTTTCTTT
D: NA; size: NA; V: TRBV11-2; J: TRBJ1-1; CDR3: CASSLVAGGDAEAFF; DNA: TGTGCCAGCAGCTTAGTTGCGGGTGGGGATGCTGAAGCTTTCTTT
D: NA; size: NA; V: TRBV27; J: TRBJ2-5; CDR3: CASSPIIVQGAETQYF; DNA: TGTGCCAGCAGTCCCATAATCGTGCAGGGAGCAGAGACCCAGTACTTC
D: TRBD1; size: NA; V: TRBV27; J: TRBJ1-1; CDR3: CASSLAPRQGRMNTEAFF; DNA: TGTGCCAGCAGTTTAGCTCCTCGACAGGGGAGAATGAACACTGAAGCTTTCTTT
D: NA; size: NA; V: TRBV10-1; J: TRBJ2-4; CDR3: CASSDSGDIQYF; DNA: TGCGCCAGCAGTGATTCTGGGGACATTCAGTACTTC
D: NA; size: NA; V: TRBV18; J: TRBJ2-7; CDR3: CASSPGTVYEQYF; DNA: TGTGCCAGCTCACCCGGGACGGTCTACGAGCAGTACTTC